This TCR beta chain comes out of a study of preoperative IRX-2 immunotherapy in early breast cancer. Repertoires were generated with immunoSEQ multiplex PCR, while TCRdb's copy carries only in-frame clones and drops some. The data contain approximately 24,000 clones, 81% of them singletons. Treatment reported: preoperative locoregional IRX-2 cytokine immunotherapy. Samples came from a phase Ib trial of preoperative locoregional IRX-2 cytokine immunotherapy. Germline V CDR1 and CDR2: MDHEN, SYDVKM. The ends lost 8 bases at V and 2 bases at J; junction bases unmatched: 5. This CDR3 region has 13 residues.

The starting material was lymph node tissue, obtained after IRX-2 immunotherapy. The receptor was derived from a human donor with breast cancer. The chain combines TRBV28 with TRBJ1-2, with 7 bases that match TRBD1. CDR3 in amino acids: CASGDSENYGYTF. In DNA, the CDR3 is TGTGCCAGCGGGGACAGTGAAAACTATGGCTACACCTTC.